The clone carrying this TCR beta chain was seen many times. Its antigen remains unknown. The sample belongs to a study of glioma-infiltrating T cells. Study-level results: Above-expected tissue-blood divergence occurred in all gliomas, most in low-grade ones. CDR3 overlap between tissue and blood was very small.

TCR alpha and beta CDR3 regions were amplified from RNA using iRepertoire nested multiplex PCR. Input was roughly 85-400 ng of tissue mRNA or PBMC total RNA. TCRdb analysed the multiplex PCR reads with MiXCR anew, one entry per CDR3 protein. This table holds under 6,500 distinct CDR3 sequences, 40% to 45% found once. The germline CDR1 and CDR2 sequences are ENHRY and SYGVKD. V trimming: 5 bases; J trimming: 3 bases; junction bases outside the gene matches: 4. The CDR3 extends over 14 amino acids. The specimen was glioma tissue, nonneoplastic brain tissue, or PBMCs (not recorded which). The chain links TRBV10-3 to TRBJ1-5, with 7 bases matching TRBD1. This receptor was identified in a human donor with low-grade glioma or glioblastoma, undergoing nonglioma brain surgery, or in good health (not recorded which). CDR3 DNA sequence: TGTGCCATCAGTACAGGGGACCTCAATCAGCCCCAGCATTTT. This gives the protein CAISTGDLNQPQHF.